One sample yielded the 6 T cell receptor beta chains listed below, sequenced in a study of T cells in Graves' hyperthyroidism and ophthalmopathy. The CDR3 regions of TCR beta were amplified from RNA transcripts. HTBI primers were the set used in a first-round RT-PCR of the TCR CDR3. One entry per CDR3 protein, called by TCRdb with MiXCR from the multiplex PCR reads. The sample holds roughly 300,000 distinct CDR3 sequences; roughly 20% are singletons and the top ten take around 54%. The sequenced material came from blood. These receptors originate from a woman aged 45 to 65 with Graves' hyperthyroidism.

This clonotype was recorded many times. The CDR3 reads CASSPWTGNYEQYF. For the CDR3, the DNA is TGTGCCAGCAGTCCATGGACAGGGAACTACGAGCAGTACTTC. V gene TRBV28 combines with J gene TRBJ2-7, with 8 bases matching TRBD1. The germline V gene encodes CDR1 MDHEN and CDR2 SYDVKM. The trim removed 5 bases at V and 3 bases at J, leaving 6 bases unmatched. This CDR3 is 14 amino acids long.

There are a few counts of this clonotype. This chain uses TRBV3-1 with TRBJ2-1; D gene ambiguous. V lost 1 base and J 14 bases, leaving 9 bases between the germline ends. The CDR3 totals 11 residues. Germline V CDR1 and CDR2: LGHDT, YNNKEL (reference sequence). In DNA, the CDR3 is TGTGCCAGCAGCCAAGCGGGCGTTAAGTTCTTC. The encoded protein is CASSQAGVKFF.

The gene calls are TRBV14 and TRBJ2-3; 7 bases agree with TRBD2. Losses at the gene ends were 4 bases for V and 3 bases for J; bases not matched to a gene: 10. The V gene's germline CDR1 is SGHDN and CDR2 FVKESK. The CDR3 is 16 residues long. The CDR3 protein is CASSLHYGLVTDTQYF. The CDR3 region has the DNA TGTGCCAGCAGCCTCCACTACGGACTAGTGACAGATACGCAGTATTTT.

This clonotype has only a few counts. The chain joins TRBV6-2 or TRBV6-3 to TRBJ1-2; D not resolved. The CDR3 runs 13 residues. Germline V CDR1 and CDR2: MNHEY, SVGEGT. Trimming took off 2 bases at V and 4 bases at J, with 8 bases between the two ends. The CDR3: CASSYDNLYGYTF. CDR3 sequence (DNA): TGTGCCAGCAGTTACGACAACCTCTATGGCTACACCTTC.

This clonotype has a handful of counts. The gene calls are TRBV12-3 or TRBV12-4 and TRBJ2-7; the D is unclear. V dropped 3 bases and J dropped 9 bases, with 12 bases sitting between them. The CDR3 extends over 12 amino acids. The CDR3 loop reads CASSFEKPTQYV. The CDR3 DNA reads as TGTGCCAGCAGTTTCGAAAAACCAACGCAGTACGTC.

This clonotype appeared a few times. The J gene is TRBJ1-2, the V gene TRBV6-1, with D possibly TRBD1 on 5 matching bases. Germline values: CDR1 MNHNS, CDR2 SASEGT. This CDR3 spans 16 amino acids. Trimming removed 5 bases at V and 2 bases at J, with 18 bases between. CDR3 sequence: CASSSRDSYINYGYTF. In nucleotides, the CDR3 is TGTGCCAGCAGTTCCCGGGACTCCTATATCAACTATGGCTACACCTTC.